This TCR beta chain is drawn from a study of T cells after yellow fever vaccination. Overall study findings and caveats: Across the CD4 and CD8 compartments, a small share of clonotypes was present in both.

This clonotype was counted at least ten times. Its antigen is undetermined. The CDR3 loop spans 15 amino acids. Germline V gives CDR1 MNHNS, CDR2 SASEGT. Trimming left V 3 bases short and J 5 bases short, with 14 bases between. TCR cDNA was made by 5'RACE template switching, adding a universal primer site and UMIs. Each CDR3 protein is one row after TCRdb ran MiXCR on the 5' RACE reads. The data hold about 340,000 distinct CDR3 sequences, with about 4% observed a single time. The chain is built from TRBV6-1 and TRBJ1-5; D is possibly TRBD1 (6 bases). The receptor's source is a man aged 18 to 30 who received the YFV17D yellow fever vaccine. Source: PBMCs, taken 5 days after the yellow fever booster vaccination. The CDR3 DNA sequence: TGTGCCAGCAGTGAGTACACAGGGATAGATCAGCCCCAGCATTTT. Its protein product is CASSEYTGIDQPQHF.